One and the same sample provided the 25 T cell receptor beta chains below, sequenced in a study of T cell repertoires in cytomegalovirus infection. TCRdb reanalysed the reads using MiXCR and keeps one entry per CDR3 protein. The sample shows roughly 200,000 distinct CDR3 sequences, less than 9.5% of them seen only once. Sequenced sample: PBMCs. These receptors all stem from a human donor in good health (CMV status not recorded). Some clones in this sample may be carry-over from other donors' samples.

Many counts were recorded for this clonotype. The germline gene is not matched at one end of the junction; a read error may be the cause. The chain links TRBV27 to TRBJ2-1; D uncertain. The CDR3 sequence is 11 residues long. Germline loops: CDR1 MNHEY, CDR2 SMNVEV (reference sequence). The CDR3 DNA is TGTGCCAGCAGTTCCTACTATGAGCAGTTCTTC. This translates into CASSSYYEQFF.

To note about this clonotype: Since a much larger clone is just one base distant, this may be a read error. The chain uses TRBV6-2 or TRBV6-3 and TRBJ2-1; D not certain. CDR1 is MNHEY and CDR2 is SVGEGT in the germline V gene. The length of the CDR3 is 13 residues. Trimming cost V 2 bases and J 8 bases, with 10 bases left between them. The CDR3, as DNA: TGTGCCAGCAGTTACAGGGTTTCACATGAGCAGTTCTTC. This encodes CASSYRVSHEQFF.

In this sample, this clonotype turned up many times. This chain links TRBV7-2 with TRBJ2-1, with TRBD2 matching 10 bases. The CDR3 loop spans 16 amino acids. V gave up 5 bases and J gave up 7 bases; unmatched junction bases: 11. The germline CDR1 and CDR2 sequences are SGHTA and FQGNSA. DNA for the CDR3: TGTGCCAGCAGCCCCAACAGCGGGGGGGGCCGGAATGAGCAGTTCTTC. As protein: CASSPNSGGGRNEQFF. Based on the CDR3 plus reference TRBV7-2 and TRBJ2-1, the full variable domain is GAGVSQSPSNKVTEKGKDVELRCDPISGHTALYWYRQSLGQGLEFLIYFQGNSAPDKSGLPSDRFSAERTGGSVSTLTIQRTQQEDSAVYLCASSPNSGGGRNEQFFGPGTRLTVL.

This clonotype was found a few times. V is TRBV29-1 and J is TRBJ1-3; maybe TRBD1 (6 bases). Germline-derived CDR1 and CDR2 are SQVTM and ANQGSEA. Trimming pared 3 bases from V and 3 bases from J, leaving 15 bases between. This CDR3 spans 15 amino acids. The CDR3 protein is CSVDGQGSDGNTIYF. The CDR3 bases are TGCAGCGTTGATGGTCAGGGGAGCGATGGAAACACCATATATTTT. Full variable domain (remainder filled in from reference TRBV29-1 and TRBJ1-3): SAVISQKPSRDICQRGTSLTIQCQVDSQVTMMFWYRQQPGQSLTLIATANQGSEATYESGFVIDKFPISRPNLTFSTLTVSNMSPEDSSIYLCSVDGQGSDGNTIYFGEGSWLTVV.

This clonotype was found many times. V usage is TRBV7-2 and J usage is TRBJ2-7; D not resolved. Germline V lookup: CDR1 SGHTA, CDR2 FQGNSA. CDR3 size: 15 residues. Trimming removed 0 bases from V and 0 bases from J, with 9 bases in between. CDR3 in DNA: TGTGCCAGCAGCTTAGCGGGCCTGAGCTCCTACGAGCAGTACTTC. Translated, it gives CASSLAGLSSYEQYF.

This sequence joins TRBV2 and TRBJ2-7; D assignment may be TRBD1 or TRBD2 (5 bases each). There are 13 residues in the CDR3. CDR1 is SNHLY, CDR2 FYNNEI, per germline. V was pared by 6 bases and J by 1 base, with 10 bases between. In DNA form, the CDR3 reads TGTGCCAGCAGAGGGACCCCATCCTACGAGCAGTACTTC. Translating gives CASRGTPSYEQYF.

The chain joins TRBV5-6 to TRBJ1-1, with 8 positions matching TRBD1. The germline CDR1 and CDR2 sequences are SGHDT and YYEEEE. Trimming took 3 bases from V and 1 from J; bases not matched to a gene: 8. The CDR3 totals 16 residues. CDR3 coding DNA: TGTGCCAGCAGCTCAAGGGCCGGACAGGGGAACACTGAAGCTTTCTTT. Protein product: CASSSRAGQGNTEAFF. The whole variable domain, filled in from reference TRBV5-6 and TRBJ1-1, reads DAGVTQSPTHLIKTRGQQVTLRCSPKSGHDTVSWYQQALGQGPQFIFQYYEEEERQRGNFPDRFSGHQFPNYSSELNVNALLLGDSALYLCASSSRAGQGNTEAFFGQGTRLTVV.

This clonotype was picked up many times. The chain carries TRBV7-8 and TRBJ2-7; D tentatively fits TRBD1 or TRBD2 (5 bases each). Germline assignment: CDR1 SGHVS and CDR2 FQNEAQ. The CDR3 sequence is 15 residues long. V lost 3 bases and J lost 3, with 15 bases in between. The CDR3 loop reads CASSLRRDGNYEQYF. The CDR3 DNA reads as TGTGCCAGCAGCTTGAGAAGGGACGGTAACTACGAGCAGTACTTC.

This clonotype was counted ten times or more. V and J are TRBV4-2 and TRBJ2-7, with D possibly being TRBD1 (7 bases). Trimming removed 4 bases at V and 0 bases at J, with 16 bases between. The CDR3 covers 16 residues. Germline V lookup: CDR1 LGHNA, CDR2 YNFKEQ. The CDR3, as DNA: TGTGCCAGCAGCCGGGGGGACAGATCAAGCTCCTACGAGCAGTACTTC. It is translated as CASSRGDRSSSYEQYF.

V gene TRBV7-2 combines with J gene TRBJ1-1; D call uncertain. The CDR3 runs 14 residues. CDR1 is SGHTA and CDR2 is FQGNSA in the germline V gene. The V end lost 2 bases, the J end lost 4 bases, and 11 bases lay between the germline ends. The CDR3 region is CASSLYGVGTEAFF. DNA of the CDR3: TGTGCCAGCAGCTTATATGGGGTGGGCACTGAAGCTTTCTTT.

This clonotype was detected a few times. The gene calls are TRBV18 and TRBJ2-1, with 7 bases lining up with TRBD2. Germline values: CDR1 KGHSH, CDR2 LQKENI. The CDR3 has 14 residues. V lost 8 bases and J lost 4; bases outside the gene matches: 8. The CDR3 reads CASPEREGYNEQFF. The DNA for the CDR3 is TGTGCCAGCCCCGAGCGGGAAGGATACAATGAGCAGTTCTTC.

The chain recombines TRBV7-2 with TRBJ2-7, with D possibly being TRBD1 or TRBD2 (6 bases each). In germline, CDR1 is SGHTA, CDR2 FQGNSA. This CDR3 has 15 residues. Trimming pared 0 bases from V and 3 bases from J, leaving 12 bases between. This CDR3 reads CASSLAGGQDYEQYF. For the CDR3, the DNA is TGTGCCAGCAGCTTAGCAGGGGGGCAGGACTACGAGCAGTACTTC.

The sample holds many counts of this clonotype. The chain carries TRBV19 and TRBJ2-1; no firm D call. V shed 4 bases and J shed 1 base, with 17 bases lying between them. This CDR3 spans 17 amino acids. The germline gives CDR1 LNHDA, CDR2 SQIVND (reference sequence). CDR3 nucleotide sequence: TGTGCCAGTAGTAAGAAATTGTGGGCGGCGTCCTACAATGAGCAGTTCTTC. Protein product: CASSKKLWAASYNEQFF.

This clonotype was counted many times. The genes are TRBV28 and TRBJ2-7; 10 bases line up with TRBD1. Per germline, CDR1 MDHEN and CDR2 SYDVKM. With 0 bases clipped from V and 2 bases from J, the junction kept 7 bases outside the gene matches. This CDR3 is 17 amino acids long. CDR3 sequence: CASSLWGQGIKTYEQYF. The CDR3 bases are TGTGCCAGCAGTTTATGGGGACAGGGGATCAAAACCTACGAGCAGTACTTC. Using reference TRBV28 and TRBJ2-7 for the parts outside the CDR3, the full variable domain is DVKVTQSSRYLVKRTGEKVFLECVQDMDHENMFWYRQDPGLGLRLIYFSYDVKMKEKGDIPEGYSVSREKKERFSLILESASTNQTSMYLCASSLWGQGIKTYEQYFGPGTRLTVT.

A word on this clonotype: A much larger clone lies one base from this, so it may be a read error. The chain combines TRBV28 with TRBJ2-7, with D unresolved. Deletions cut 11 bases from V and 5 bases from J, with 19 bases between. CDR3 length equals 13 residues. CDR1 is MDHEN, CDR2 SYDVKM, per germline. The CDR3 here is CAGRSDRPHEQYF. The CDR3 coding sequence is TGTGCCGGCCGATCCGATAGGCCCCACGAGCAGTACTTC.

This clonotype was counted between two and nine times. The chain is built from TRBV12-3 or TRBV12-4 and TRBJ1-4; D is perhaps TRBD1 (6 bases). The ends were cut back, 5 bases at V and 4 bases at J, with 11 bases in the middle. The CDR3 length is 14 residues. CDR3 region: CASSPGVNNEKLFF. The CDR3 DNA follows: TGTGCCAGCAGTCCAGGGGTTAATAATGAAAAACTGTTTTTT.

The chain couples TRBV7-9 to TRBJ1-1; no firm D call. In germline, CDR1 is SEHNR, CDR2 FQNEAQ (reference sequence). The CDR3 runs to 15 residues. Trimming stripped 1 base from V and 3 bases from J, with 12 bases between. This chain's CDR3 is CASSLGLGLDTEAFF. The CDR3 nucleotides read TGTGCCAGCAGCTTAGGGTTGGGCCTTGACACTGAAGCTTTCTTT. The complete variable domain, with remaining parts taken from reference TRBV7-9 and TRBJ1-1, reads DTGVSQNPRHKITKRGQNVTFRCDPISEHNRLYWYRQTLGQGPEFLTYFQNEAQLEKSRLLSDRFSAERPKGSFSTLEIQRTEQGDSAMYLCASSLGLGLDTEAFFGQGTRLTVV.

CDR3 nucleotides: TGTGCCACCAGCAGGAGGGATTGGGACACCGGGGAGCTGTTTTTT. Protein product: CATSRRDWDTGELFF. The V call is TRBV15, the J call TRBJ2-2; the D gene is possibly TRBD2 (5 bases). From germline, CDR1 is LNHNV and CDR2 YYDKDF (reference sequence). Trimming pared 3 bases from V and 3 bases from J, leaving 11 bases between. The CDR3 contains 15 residues.

This clonotype was seen a few times. The chain carries TRBV7-9 and TRBJ2-2; D possibly uses TRBD1 or TRBD2 (6 bases each). V dropped 5 bases and J dropped 2 bases, with 12 bases sitting between them. The CDR3 covers 15 residues. Germline values: CDR1 SEHNR, CDR2 FQNEAQ (reference sequence). The CDR3 nucleotides are TGTGCCAGCAGCCCTCGGGGGCTAAACACCGGGGAGCTGTTTTTT. It translates to CASSPRGLNTGELFF.

This clonotype was seen a few times. The CDR3 loop reads CATSRDKGVNQPQHF. CDR3 sequence (DNA): TGTGCCACCAGCAGAGACAAGGGGGTCAATCAGCCCCAGCATTTT. The chain links TRBV15 to TRBJ1-5; D possibly corresponds to TRBD1 (6 bases). Trimming shortened V by 0 bases and J by 3 bases, and 9 bases separated the two germline ends. CDR1 is LNHNV, CDR2 YYDKDF, per germline (reference sequence). This CDR3 is built from 15 residues.

In this sample, this clonotype turned up many times. The rearrangement uses TRBV7-9 and TRBJ2-5; tentatively, D is TRBD1 (6 bases). This CDR3 spans 13 amino acids. CDR1 is SEHNR and CDR2 is FQNEAQ in the germline V gene (reference sequence). The V end was cut by 3 bases, the J end by 3 bases, with 8 bases between. CDR3 coding DNA: TGTGCCAGCAGCTTGGACAGCGAAGAGACCCAGTACTTC. Encoded protein: CASSLDSEETQYF.

This clonotype was counted many times. This chain links TRBV7-9 with TRBJ1-4, with D uncertain. There are 14 residues in the CDR3. Germline-derived CDR1 and CDR2 are SEHNR and FQNEAQ (reference sequence). The ends were cut back, 1 base at V and 5 bases at J, with 8 bases in the middle. CDR3 region: CASSLDDFNEKLFF. CDR3 sequence (DNA): TGTGCCAGCAGCTTAGACGACTTCAATGAAAAACTGTTTTTT.

The rearrangement links TRBV20-1 to TRBJ2-7, with TRBD2 matching over 8 bases. Trimming at V came to 2 bases and at J to 6 bases, leaving 15 bases not matched to a gene. This CDR3 contains 16 residues. Germline V gene sequence: CDR1 DFQATT, CDR2 SNEGSKA (reference sequence). This CDR3 is CSARRDIQGLDGEQYF. For the CDR3, the DNA is TGCAGTGCTAGACGGGACATCCAGGGACTAGACGGCGAGCAGTACTTC.

The V call is TRBV11-2, the J call TRBJ1-2; no reliable D call. V lost 5 bases to trimming and J lost 7 bases, with 17 bases between them. In germline, CDR1 is SGHAT, CDR2 FQNNGV. The CDR3 has 14 amino acids. The CDR3 bases are TGTGCCAGCAGCCCGGAGAATCTCCGGGGTGGCTACACCTTC. Translating it yields CASSPENLRGGYTF.

This clonotype was counted only a few times. The chain uses TRBV5-4 and TRBJ2-6, with 8 bases matching TRBD1. The V segment lost 0 bases and the J segment 3 bases; nucleotides outside the gene matches: 2. The length of the CDR3 is 16 residues. The germline V gene has CDR1 SGHNT and CDR2 YYREEE (reference sequence). The CDR3 is CASSLAGGVGANVLTF. Written as DNA, the CDR3 is TGTGCCAGCAGCTTGGCAGGGGGCGTTGGGGCCAACGTCCTGACTTTC.